This T cell receptor beta chain was recovered during a study of control samples from healthy donors and cancer patients. CDR1 is LNHDA, CDR2 SQIVND, per germline (reference sequence). Trimming shortened V by 8 bases and J by 5 bases, and 10 bases separated the two germline ends. This CDR3 is built from 12 residues. Generated by immunoSEQ multiplex PCR, the TCRdb table keeps only in-frame clones and is missing some. The repertoire consists of some 120,000 clones, with about 95% occurring once and the leading ten covering about 4%. This sequence originates from a young man in good health. V and J are TRBV19 and TRBJ1-5; TRBD1 is a possible D gene (5 bases). Sequences were obtained from blood. CDR3: CASWGGDQPQHF. DNA for the CDR3: TGTGCCAGTTGGGGGGGGGATCAGCCCCAGCATTTT.